The entry that follows covers one TCR beta chain sequence. The data stem from a study of CD8+ T cells in alopecia areata. For the study at large: Treated individuals took tofacitinib by mouth, 5 to 10 mg twice daily.

RNA, once extracted, was reverse transcribed into cDNA for use as the sequencing template. Some clones are missing from TCRdb's copy, which holds only in-frame ones; the method was immunoSEQ multiplex PCR. The data contain under 300,000 clones, about two thirds of them singletons. The clonotype comes from a human donor with alopecia areata. This specimen was CD4+ T cells sorted from blood, taken at week 0.

The CDR3 nucleotides read TGTGCCAGCAGTTTACCCGGGGGGAGGGGCGGCTACACCTTC. Translating gives CASSLPGGRGGYTF. The chain uses TRBV6-5 and TRBJ1-2; D might be TRBD1 (5 bases). The CDR3 has 14 amino acids. V lost 4 bases and J 8 bases, leaving 17 bases between the germline ends. CDR1 MNHEY and CDR2 SVGAGI come from the germline V gene.